Below, 28 T cell receptor beta chains from the same sample are listed, as sequenced in a study of spatial heterogeneity in lung cancer. No antigens are known for them. MiXCR, run by TCRdb on the 5' RACE reads, gives a single entry per CDR3 protein. The sample lists fewer than 6,500 distinct CDR3 sequences; approximately 8.4% were seen once. Specified time point: sample taken at primary tumor resection. Study observations and caveats: Counts of expanded alpha and beta TCRs within tumors tracked the tumor nonsynonymous mutation count.

Sequences were derived from lung tumor tissue, sampled at surgery. These TCRs come from a female donor with early-stage non-small cell lung cancer.

CDR3 sequence reads: CASSPAGANVLTF. Written as DNA, the CDR3 is TGTGCCAGCTCCCCCGCAGGGGCCAACGTCCTGACTTTC. The chain is built from TRBV9 and TRBJ2-6; unclear D gene. The CDR3 extends over 13 amino acids. In germline, CDR1 is SGDLS, CDR2 YYNGEE. The V and J ends lost 7 bases and 4 bases respectively, with 9 bases between them.

This clonotype was recorded a few times. The gene calls are TRBV7-2 and TRBJ2-1, with a weak D call TRBD2 (5 bases). The germline V gene has CDR1 SGHTA and CDR2 FQGNSA. The ends were cut back, 8 bases at V and 7 bases at J, with 12 bases in the middle. CDR3 length equals 12 residues. For the CDR3, the DNA is TGTGCCAGCGGGATCCTAGCAAATGAGCAGTTCTTC. It is translated as CASGILANEQFF.

By share, this clonotype ranks as medium-sized. V usage is TRBV2 and J usage is TRBJ1-3, with D possibly being TRBD1 (5 bases). Germline V gives CDR1 SNHLY, CDR2 FYNNEI. The CDR3 has 17 residues. V lost 4 bases and J lost 0, with 16 bases in between. CDR3 protein: CASSGPPAQGSGNTIYF. In DNA form, the CDR3 reads TGTGCCAGCAGTGGGCCTCCCGCCCAGGGCTCTGGAAACACCATATATTTT.

This clonotype was counted many times. The chain is built from TRBV28 and TRBJ2-7, with 8 bases fitting TRBD2. The CDR3 has 15 amino acids. In germline, CDR1 is MDHEN, CDR2 SYDVKM. The V and J ends lost 5 bases and 6 bases, in that order; junction bases with no gene match: 12. In DNA form, the CDR3 reads TGTGCCAGCAGTCCGGGGGGGACTACCTCTTTCGAGCAGTACGTC. Translating gives CASSPGGTTSFEQYV.

This clonotype was observed at least ten times. This rearrangement joins TRBV19 to TRBJ1-1; D gene ambiguous. Germline V gene sequence: CDR1 LNHDA, CDR2 SQIVND (reference sequence). V lost 3 bases to trimming and J lost 3 bases, with 11 bases between them. The CDR3 consists of 14 residues. The CDR3 is CASSITGVDTEAFF. Here the CDR3 DNA reads TGTGCCAGTAGTATCACCGGAGTCGACACTGAAGCTTTCTTT.

This clonotype was detected many times. The CDR3 protein is CASSLRGSTGELFF. CDR3 nucleotide sequence: TGCGCCAGCAGCTTGAGAGGGAGTACCGGGGAGCTGTTTTTT. The V gene is TRBV5-1, the J gene TRBJ2-2, with D perhaps TRBD2 (5 bases). The germline V gene has CDR1 SGHRS and CDR2 YFSETQ. This CDR3 is 14 amino acids long. V was shortened by 1 base and J by 5 bases, with 9 bases between the two germline ends.

By share, this clonotype ranks as medium-sized. The rearrangement uses TRBV6-1 and TRBJ2-3; possibly TRBD2 for D (7 bases). Germline V gives CDR1 MNHNS, CDR2 SASEGT. The CDR3 is 14 residues long. Trimming cost V 2 bases and J 6 bases, with 12 bases left between them. CDR3 region: CASSERGGLDTQYF. The CDR3 region has the DNA TGTGCCAGCAGTGAAAGGGGGGGGCTGGATACGCAGTATTTT.

In this sample, this clonotype turned up a few times. The chain has TRBV9 and TRBJ2-5, with TRBD2 as a possible D gene (5 bases). Germline-derived CDR1 and CDR2 are SGDLS and YYNGEE. The CDR3 covers 18 residues. V lost 1 base and J lost 1, with 20 bases in between. CDR3 region: CASSVRSSGTGGQETQYF. DNA for the CDR3: TGTGCCAGCAGCGTAAGGTCCTCGGGAACCGGAGGCCAAGAGACCCAGTACTTC.

Many counts were recorded for this clonotype. The chain combines TRBV20-1 with TRBJ2-1, with D tentatively TRBD2 (6 bases). The CDR3 length is 15 residues. CDR1 DFQATT and CDR2 SNEGSKA come from the germline V gene (reference sequence). Trimming removed 6 bases at V and 2 bases at J, with 17 bases between. For the CDR3, the DNA is TGCAGTGCGATCCCTCTGGCGGGAACCTACAATGAGCAGTTCTTC. Amino acids: CSAIPLAGTYNEQFF.

V and J are TRBV28 and TRBJ1-1, with D possibly matching TRBD1 (6 bases). Trimming pared 2 bases from V and 0 bases from J, leaving 13 bases between. CDR1 is MDHEN and CDR2 is SYDVKM in the germline V gene. This CDR3 is built from 16 residues. The CDR3: CASSLRQGRMNTEAFF. The CDR3 nucleotides are TGTGCCAGCAGTTTAAGGCAGGGGAGGATGAACACTGAAGCTTTCTTT.

A remark on this clonotype: This may stem from a read error, because a much larger clone lies one nucleotide away. The J gene is TRBJ2-1, the V gene TRBV20-1; 16 bases map to TRBD2. Looked up from germline, CDR1 is DFQATT and CDR2 is SNEGSKA (reference sequence). The CDR3 has 19 amino acids. The trim removed 4 bases at V and 7 bases at J, leaving 16 bases unmatched. CDR3 loop: CSAKTFYGTSGRAGNEQFF. As DNA, the CDR3 is TGCAGTGCTAAAACGTTTTATGGGACTAGCGGGAGGGCCGGTAATGAGCAGTTCTTC.

This clonotype is medium-sized (0.01 to 0.1%) within its sample. The chain couples TRBV5-4 to TRBJ2-1; TRBD1 or TRBD2 may be the D gene (6 bases each). Germline assignment: CDR1 SGHNT and CDR2 YYREEE (reference sequence). The CDR3 has 13 amino acids. V was cut by 2 bases and J by 10 bases, with 13 bases left in between. In DNA, the CDR3 is TGTGCCAGCAGCTTAGAGGGGGGCGGCGAGCAGTTCTTC. It encodes CASSLEGGGEQFF. Full variable domain (outside the CDR3, taken from reference TRBV5-4 and TRBJ2-1): ETGVTQSPTHLIKTRGQQVTLRCSSQSGHNTVSWYQQALGQGPQFIFQYYREEENGRGNFPPRFSGLQFPNYSSELNVNALELDDSALYLCASSLEGGGEQFFGPGTRLTVL.

This clonotype ranks as medium-sized (0.01 to 0.1%). CDR3 amino acids: CSASTMSGRAHNEQFF. The CDR3 coding sequence is TGCAGTGCTAGCACGATGAGCGGGAGGGCGCACAATGAGCAGTTCTTC. The V call is TRBV20-1, the J call TRBJ2-1; the match to TRBD2 covers 10 bases. Losses at the gene ends were 3 bases for V and 5 bases for J; bases not matched to a gene: 10. Germline V CDR1 and CDR2: DFQATT, SNEGSKA (reference sequence). This CDR3 is built from 16 residues.

This clonotype was counted between two and nine times. The chain uses TRBV28 and TRBJ1-4; 8 nucleotides line up with TRBD1. CDR3 length equals 14 residues. With 6 bases clipped from V and 3 bases from J, the junction kept 3 bases outside the gene matches. Germline CDR1 MDHEN, CDR2 SYDVKM. The DNA for the CDR3 is TGTGCCAGCAGGGGACAGGTCCCTAATGAAAAACTGTTTTTT. This translates into CASRGQVPNEKLFF.

This clonotype was counted many times. The V and J genes are TRBV7-8 and TRBJ2-1; a weak D match, TRBD2 (6 bases). V shed 2 bases and J shed 0 bases, with 8 bases lying between them. Germline CDR1 reads SGHVS; CDR2 reads FQNEAQ. This CDR3 has 15 residues. CDR3 protein: CASSLFGSSYNEQFF. CDR3 sequence (DNA): TGTGCCAGCAGCTTATTCGGGAGCTCCTACAATGAGCAGTTCTTC.

The J gene is TRBJ2-1, the V gene TRBV7-2, with D maybe TRBD1 (6 bases). This CDR3 is built from 16 residues. The ends were cut back, 4 bases at V and 3 bases at J, with 16 bases in the middle. Germline lookup yields CDR1 SGHTA and CDR2 FQGNSA. The CDR3 reads CASSSQGVLIYNEQFF. CDR3 in DNA: TGTGCCAGCAGCTCACAGGGTGTCCTCATCTACAATGAGCAGTTCTTC.

This clonotype is labeled as medium-sized. The chain's CDR3 is CASSTLTSGGQETQYF. Written as DNA, the CDR3 is TGCGCCAGCAGCACTTTGACTAGCGGGGGGCAAGAGACCCAGTACTTC. J is TRBJ2-5 and V is TRBV5-1, with TRBD2 matching over 13 bases. The trim removed 4 bases at V and 2 bases at J, leaving 5 bases unmatched. This CDR3 comprises 16 residues. Germline V gene data show CDR1 as SGHRS and CDR2 as YFSETQ.

The sample holds many counts of this clonotype. The V and J genes are TRBV19 and TRBJ2-5, with D hard to call. V shed 2 bases and J shed 2 bases, with 9 bases lying between them. CDR3 length equals 14 residues. Germline CDR1 LNHDA, CDR2 SQIVND (reference sequence). DNA for the CDR3: TGTGCCAGTAGTATATCGCAGCGACAAGAGACCCAGTACTTC. It yields the protein CASSISQRQETQYF.

This clonotype was counted only a few times. An end of the junction differs from the germline gene, which may be a read error. This chain joins TRBV2 and TRBJ1-1; possibly TRBD1 for D (5 bases). The CDR3 has 12 amino acids. Germline V gene lookup returns CDR1 SNHLY and CDR2 FYNNEI. CDR3 DNA: TGTGCCAGCAAATCTGGCGGGGGGGATCCCCCCTTT. This sequence encodes CASKSGGGDPPF.

By share of the sample, this clonotype is medium-sized. The rearrangement joins TRBV5-1 to TRBJ2-1; 12 nucleotides agree with TRBD2. Unmatched junction bases numbered 7, after V lost 3 bases and J lost 9 bases. Germline assignment: CDR1 SGHRS and CDR2 YFSETQ. This CDR3 has 15 amino acids. The CDR3 region has the DNA TGCGCCAGCAGCTGGGGGACTAGCGGGTGGGGTGAGCAGTTCTTC. Its protein product is CASSWGTSGWGEQFF.

This clonotype has a count of ten or more. The chain is built from TRBV5-1 and TRBJ2-1; maybe TRBD2 (5 bases). Germline-derived CDR1 and CDR2 are SGHRS and YFSETQ. V was trimmed by 0 bases and J by 4 bases, leaving 11 bases between them. This CDR3 is built from 15 residues. This CDR3 is CASSLAGVQYNEQFF. DNA for the CDR3: TGCGCCAGCAGCTTGGCCGGGGTTCAGTACAATGAGCAGTTCTTC.

This clonotype occurred many times. This sequence joins TRBV7-9 and TRBJ2-5; possibly TRBD2 for D (6 bases). The CDR3 spans 15 residues. The ends were cut back, 5 bases at V and 3 bases at J, with 16 bases in the middle. Germline lookup yields CDR1 SEHNR and CDR2 FQNEAQ (reference sequence). The CDR3 region has the DNA TGTGCCAGCAGCCCCGGACTAACTGGAGAAGAGACCCAGTACTTC. It yields the protein CASSPGLTGEETQYF.

This clonotype rates as medium-sized. V and J are TRBV20-1 and TRBJ2-1; D ambiguous. This CDR3 contains 13 residues. Trimming took 2 bases from V and 5 from J, leaving 10 bases between them. Germline CDR1 and CDR2: DFQATT and SNEGSKA (reference sequence). CDR3 nucleotides: TGCAGTGCTAGAACCTCCTTGGACAATGAGCAGTTCTTC. Translation gives CSARTSLDNEQFF.

This clonotype was seen repeatedly, ten times or more. This chain joins TRBV28 and TRBJ2-6; D unclear. V was shortened by 5 bases and J by 0 bases, with 5 bases between the two germline ends. This CDR3 comprises 14 residues. Germline V gene lookup returns CDR1 MDHEN and CDR2 SYDVKM. The DNA for the CDR3 is TGTGCCAGCAGTCCTAGCTCTGGGGCCAACGTCCTGACTTTC. It yields the protein CASSPSSGANVLTF.

This clonotype ranks as medium-sized (0.01 to 0.1%). The genes are TRBV18 and TRBJ2-1; D not certain. The V gene's germline CDR1 is KGHSH and CDR2 LQKENI. The CDR3 loop spans 15 amino acids. The V end lost 3 bases, the J end lost 0 bases, and 9 bases lay between the germline ends. Here the CDR3 DNA reads TGTGCCAGCTCACCGGACCAGAGCTCCTACAATGAGCAGTTCTTC. It yields the protein CASSPDQSSYNEQFF.

The gene calls are TRBV7-9 and TRBJ2-7; TRBD2 is a possible D gene (6 bases). Germline V gene sequence: CDR1 SEHNR, CDR2 FQNEAQ (reference sequence). The CDR3 has 13 amino acids. V was clipped by 5 bases and J by 3 bases, with 11 bases between them. The CDR3 coding sequence is TGTGCCAGCAGCCAGGGACTTCGCTACGAGCAGTACTTC. Amino acid sequence: CASSQGLRYEQYF.

The J gene is TRBJ2-7, the V gene TRBV6-5; D not resolved. This CDR3 contains 13 residues. Trimming removed 8 bases at V and 3 bases at J, with 14 bases between. Germline CDR1 is MNHEY and CDR2 is SVGAGI. The CDR3 bases are TGTGCCAGCGGACCCCTGGACGGCTACGAGCAGTACTTC. Protein product: CASGPLDGYEQYF.

This clonotype showed up many times. The rearrangement joins TRBV20-1 to TRBJ1-5; 11 positions match TRBD1. V shed 6 bases and J 6 bases; nucleotides not matched to a gene: 4. The CDR3 sequence is 13 residues long. CDR1 is DFQATT and CDR2 is SNEGSKA in the germline V gene (reference sequence). As DNA, the CDR3 is TGCAGTGCCAAGGACAGGGGGCGTCAGCCCCAGCATTTT. It codes for CSAKDRGRQPQHF.